A single sample is the source of the 30 T cell receptor beta chains below, sequenced in a study of blood T cells in healthy people across ages. A second PCR of about 7 to 12 cycles used a sample-barcoded 5' primer and a J-beta primer mix. MiXCR was run by TCRdb on the 5' RACE reads, yielding one entry per CDR3 protein. The top ten clones hold about 2.1% of a sample with about 1.8 million distinct CDR3 sequences, roughly 52% of them seen once. The sequenced sample consisted of blood. Source of these receptors: a woman in her thirties or forties in good health.

The rearrangement uses TRBV11-2 and TRBJ2-7; D gene unclear. Germline V gene sequence: CDR1 SGHAT, CDR2 FQNNGV. V shed 5 bases and J shed 5 bases, with 7 bases lying between them. This CDR3 has 11 amino acids. CDR3 coding DNA: TGTGCCAGCAGCGGGGTCGACGAGCAGTACTTC. It encodes CASSGVDEQYF.

The gene calls are TRBV6-6 and TRBJ1-5; the D gene is possibly TRBD1 (5 bases). Germline values: CDR1 MNHNY, CDR2 SVGAGI (reference sequence). The ends were cut back, 0 bases at V and 3 bases at J, with 12 bases in the middle. This CDR3 is 16 amino acids long. CDR3 sequence (DNA): TGTGCCAGCAGTTACTCGATAGGGACCCCCAATCAGCCCCAGCATTTT. This codes for CASSYSIGTPNQPQHF.

This clonotype was detected only a few times. The chain has TRBV6-6 and TRBJ2-5; D is ambiguous. V lost 0 bases to trimming and J lost 2 bases, with 7 bases between them. The CDR3 has 14 amino acids. CDR1 MNHNY and CDR2 SVGAGI come from the germline V gene (reference sequence). CDR3 protein: CASSYSVQQETQYF. CDR3 bases: TGTGCCAGCAGTTACTCTGTCCAGCAAGAGACCCAGTACTTC.

The gene calls are TRBV6-2 or TRBV6-3 and TRBJ2-2, with TRBD2 identical over 9 bases. With 5 bases clipped from V and 4 bases from J, the junction kept 8 bases outside the gene matches. The germline gives CDR1 MNHEY, CDR2 SVGEGT. The CDR3 runs 16 residues. The CDR3 sequence is CASSPWSGGPTGELFF. CDR3 nucleotide sequence: TGTGCCAGCAGTCCCTGGAGCGGGGGGCCCACCGGGGAGCTGTTTTTT.

This clonotype was seen once. This chain links TRBV10-1 with TRBJ2-7; 7 bases map to TRBD2. Germline CDR1 WNHNN, CDR2 SYGVQD (reference sequence). This CDR3 comprises 14 residues. The trim removed 5 bases at V and 5 bases at J, leaving 9 bases unmatched. The CDR3 sequence: CASSTGRQRDEQYF. In DNA, the CDR3 is TGCGCCAGCAGTACCGGGAGGCAGAGGGACGAGCAGTACTTC.

The chain carries TRBV2 and TRBJ2-5; 8 nucleotides line up with TRBD1. The J segment lost 4 bases and the V segment lost 5 bases, leaving 9 bases of the junction unmatched. The CDR3 totals 15 residues. Germline CDR1 reads SNHLY; CDR2 reads FYNNEI. In DNA form, the CDR3 reads TGTGCCAGCAGTCTAATGACAGGGGCCCCAGAGACCCAGTACTTC. It is translated as CASSLMTGAPETQYF.

The chain joins TRBV20-1 to TRBJ1-2; TRBD1 matches 7 bases. This CDR3 comprises 14 residues. J lost 4 bases, V lost 6 bases, and 11 bases had no gene match. Per germline, CDR1 DFQATT and CDR2 SNEGSKA (reference sequence). The CDR3 nucleotides read TGCAGTGCCCCGACAGGGACGAAGTCCTATGGCTACACCTTC. It encodes CSAPTGTKSYGYTF.

CDR3 residues: CASSPKRRYNEQFF. Written as DNA, the CDR3 is TGTGCCAGCAGTCCCAAGAGACGTTACAATGAGCAGTTCTTC. The rearrangement joins TRBV27 to TRBJ2-1, with D uncertain. Per germline, CDR1 MNHEY and CDR2 SMNVEV (reference sequence). V lost 5 bases and J lost 4, with 12 bases in between. The CDR3 loop spans 14 amino acids.

The V and J genes are TRBV27 and TRBJ1-4; the D is unclear. The germline CDR1 and CDR2 sequences are MNHEY and SMNVEV (reference sequence). V lost 8 bases and J 5 bases, leaving 18 bases between the germline ends. The CDR3 has 15 residues. DNA for the CDR3: TGTGCCAGCCAACAATTAGGAGACGCCAATGAAAAACTGTTTTTT. Translated: CASQQLGDANEKLFF.

The rearrangement links TRBV6-1 to TRBJ1-6; TRBD1 aligns across 10 bases. CDR3 length equals 14 residues. Germline loops: CDR1 MNHNS, CDR2 SASEGT. With V trimmed by 7 bases and J by 7 bases, 4 bases remained unmatched. CDR3 nucleotide sequence: TGTGCCAGCATTAGGGACAGGGGAAATTCACCCCTCCACTTT. Protein sequence: CASIRDRGNSPLHF.

As concerns this clonotype: Compared with germline, one end of the junction differs, possibly owing to a read error. V and J are TRBV27 and TRBJ2-5; D perhaps matches TRBD2 (5 bases). The CDR3 consists of 16 residues. Germline lookup yields CDR1 MNHEY and CDR2 SMNVEV (reference sequence). The CDR3 DNA sequence: TGTGCCAGCAGTTTCTCGACGGGGTGGAGGTTAGAGACCCGGTACTTC. Amino acids: CASSFSTGWRLETRYF.

The chain uses TRBV5-1 and TRBJ2-1; 10 bases agree with TRBD1. This CDR3 has 15 residues. V was clipped by 1 base and J by 9 bases; unmatched bases: 7. Germline-derived CDR1 and CDR2 are SGHRS and YFSETQ. CDR3 region: CASSLKRQGAGEQFF. As DNA, the CDR3 is TGCGCCAGCAGCTTGAAGAGACAGGGGGCGGGTGAGCAGTTCTTC.

The V call is TRBV7-2, the J call TRBJ2-3; 9 nucleotides align to TRBD1. V was clipped by 5 bases and J by 8 bases; unmatched bases: 11. Looked up from germline, CDR1 is SGHTA and CDR2 is FQGNSA. This CDR3 contains 15 residues. CDR3 sequence: CASSPRQGVEATQYF. CDR3 coding DNA: TGTGCCAGCAGCCCACGACAGGGGGTCGAGGCTACGCAGTATTTT.

The chain links TRBV20-1 to TRBJ2-3; TRBD2 aligns across 7 bases. The CDR3 is 14 amino acids. Germline assignment: CDR1 DFQATT and CDR2 SNEGSKA (reference sequence). Trimming cost V 3 bases and J 2 bases; bases outside gene matches: 5. The CDR3 protein is CSARGDYTTDTQYF. CDR3 in DNA: TGCAGTGCTAGGGGGGACTACACCACAGATACGCAGTATTTT.

The rearrangement links TRBV20-1 to TRBJ2-5; 9 nucleotides line up with TRBD1. The V and J ends lost 0 bases and 4 bases, in that order; junction bases with no gene match: 12. CDR1 is DFQATT, CDR2 SNEGSKA, per germline (reference sequence). CDR3 length: 17 amino acids. For the CDR3, the DNA is TGCAGTGCTAGAGATTTATTTGGACAGGGGATGTCAGAGACCCAGTACTTC. It specifies CSARDLFGQGMSETQYF.

There are a few counts of this clonotype. The gene calls are TRBV5-1 and TRBJ2-3, with TRBD2 identical over 9 bases. The ends lost 0 bases at V and 2 bases at J; junction bases unmatched: 10. This CDR3 has 18 residues. The germline V gene has CDR1 SGHRS and CDR2 YFSETQ. The CDR3 sequence: CASSLASPLAGPTDTQYF. DNA of the CDR3: TGCGCCAGCAGCTTGGCATCCCCGCTAGCGGGGCCCACAGATACGCAGTATTTT.

This clonotype was counted ten times or more. The gene calls are TRBV5-5 and TRBJ2-1, with D perhaps TRBD1 or TRBD2 (5 bases each). Between the trimmed V and J ends, which lost 0 bases and 11 bases, there was a span of 9 bases. CDR1 is SGHKS and CDR2 is YYEKEE in the germline V gene (reference sequence). The CDR3 spans 12 residues. In DNA, the CDR3 is TGTGCCAGCAGCTTGGGAGGGGCCCAGCAGTTCTTC. This codes for CASSLGGAQQFF.

The chain recombines TRBV10-3 with TRBJ1-1; D uncertain. The germline CDR1 and CDR2 sequences are ENHRY and SYGVKD. The CDR3 has 14 residues. Trimming cost V 8 bases and J 4 bases, with 17 bases left between them. In DNA form, the CDR3 reads TGTGCCATCTACGACGGGGTATGGGCCACTGAAGCTTTCTTT. The encoded protein is CAIYDGVWATEAFF.

This sequence joins TRBV10-3 and TRBJ1-2, with TRBD1 matching over 9 bases. Germline CDR1 and CDR2: ENHRY and SYGVKD. The CDR3 sequence is 13 residues long. V shed 7 bases and J 7 bases; nucleotides not matched to a gene: 7. CDR3 residues: CAITPGQGFGYTF. As DNA, the CDR3 is TGTGCCATCACCCCAGGACAGGGGTTTGGCTACACCTTC.

The genes are TRBV28 and TRBJ1-1; D is ambiguous. Germline loops: CDR1 MDHEN, CDR2 SYDVKM. Trimming left V 10 bases short and J 1 base short, with 31 bases between. The CDR3 consists of 19 residues. The CDR3 spells CATQSWIERDLGWNTEAFF. CDR3 nucleotides: TGTGCCACCCAATCTTGGATCGAACGGGATTTAGGTTGGAACACTGAAGCTTTCTTT.

The chain recombines TRBV5-1 with TRBJ2-3; TRBD2 matches at 14 bases. CDR3 length: 16 amino acids. J gave up 0 bases and V 7 bases, and 4 bases lay outside the gene matches. Per germline, CDR1 SGHRS and CDR2 YFSETQ. The CDR3 DNA reads as TGCGCCAGCGCGGGACTAGCGGGGGCCAGCACAGATACGCAGTATTTT. This encodes CASAGLAGASTDTQYF.

CDR3 region: CASSLSGTSATDTQYF. CDR3 nucleotide sequence: TGTGCCAGCAGCTTATCTGGGACTAGCGCAACAGATACGCAGTATTTT. J is TRBJ2-3 and V is TRBV7-2; TRBD2 matches 10 bases. V shed 2 bases, J shed 3 bases, and the junction held 5 bases outside the gene matches. CDR1 SGHTA and CDR2 FQGNSA come from the germline V gene. The CDR3 has 16 residues.

V and J are TRBV20-1 and TRBJ1-1, with D possibly matching TRBD1 (5 bases). CDR3 length: 14 residues. V was pared by 1 base and J by 3 bases, with 12 bases between. Germline CDR1 reads DFQATT; CDR2 reads SNEGSKA (reference sequence). CDR3 DNA sequence: TGCAGTGCTAGAGGCTCGAGACAGTACACTGAAGCTTTCTTT. Its translation: CSARGSRQYTEAFF.

Remarks on this clonotype: An end of the junction does not agree with germline; a read error may underlie this. The chain uses TRBV4-1 and TRBJ2-5, with D tentatively TRBD1 (6 bases). Germline V CDR1 and CDR2: MGHRA, YSYEKL. The CDR3 spans 14 residues. CDR3 DNA: TGTGCCAGCAGCCAAGATCCAGGGGTAGAGACCCAGTACTTC. It specifies CASSQDPGVETQYF.

This clonotype showed up many times. The CDR3 region is CASSLAPGALQETQYF. In DNA, the CDR3 is TGTGCCAGCAGCCTCGCTCCAGGGGCCCTACAAGAGACCCAGTACTTC. The V call is TRBV13, the J call TRBJ2-5, with a weak D call TRBD1 (6 bases). V was trimmed by 5 bases and J by 2 bases, leaving 18 bases between them. CDR3 size: 16 residues. Germline V gene data show CDR1 as PRHDT and CDR2 as FYEKMQ (reference sequence).

The chain combines TRBV6-5 with TRBJ1-2, with a tentative D call TRBD1 (5 bases). V dropped 6 bases and J dropped 4 bases, with 12 bases sitting between them. The CDR3 has 13 amino acids. Germline lookup yields CDR1 MNHEY and CDR2 SVGAGI. The chain's CDR3 is CASRGALGYGYTF. CDR3 sequence (DNA): TGTGCCAGCAGAGGGGCTCTCGGCTATGGCTACACCTTC.

The chain links TRBV28 to TRBJ2-3; D gene ambiguous. The germline gives CDR1 MDHEN, CDR2 SYDVKM. This CDR3 is built from 15 residues. The V end lost 4 bases, the J end lost 2 bases, and 13 bases lay between the germline ends. The CDR3, as DNA: TGTGCCAGCAGTTATCCTATAGGTTCCACAGATACGCAGTATTTT. Translation: CASSYPIGSTDTQYF.

The CDR3 is CASSTRTGNGYTF. CDR3 coding DNA: TGTGCCAGCAGCACCCGGACTGGGAACGGCTACACCTTC. The chain uses TRBV7-9 and TRBJ1-2; D call uncertain. The germline gives CDR1 SEHNR, CDR2 FQNEAQ (reference sequence). The V and J ends lost 5 bases and 8 bases respectively, with 15 bases between them. This CDR3 is 13 amino acids long.

This chain joins TRBV25-1 and TRBJ1-2, with TRBD1 as a possible D gene (5 bases). CDR3 size: 14 residues. Trimming cost V 4 bases and J 4 bases, with 13 bases left between them. The germline V gene encodes CDR1 MGHDK and CDR2 SYGVNS. In DNA form, the CDR3 reads TGTGCCAGCAGTGTCTCCGGACAAGTCTATGGCTACACCTTC. The encoded protein is CASSVSGQVYGYTF.

The chain has TRBV7-2 and TRBJ1-1, with 7 bases identical to TRBD1. V was clipped by 6 bases and J by 3 bases; unmatched bases: 7. Germline values: CDR1 SGHTA, CDR2 FQGNSA. CDR3 length: 14 amino acids. As DNA, the CDR3 is TGTGCCAGCAGACGAACAGGGGTAGACACTGAAGCTTTCTTT. Amino acids: CASRRTGVDTEAFF.